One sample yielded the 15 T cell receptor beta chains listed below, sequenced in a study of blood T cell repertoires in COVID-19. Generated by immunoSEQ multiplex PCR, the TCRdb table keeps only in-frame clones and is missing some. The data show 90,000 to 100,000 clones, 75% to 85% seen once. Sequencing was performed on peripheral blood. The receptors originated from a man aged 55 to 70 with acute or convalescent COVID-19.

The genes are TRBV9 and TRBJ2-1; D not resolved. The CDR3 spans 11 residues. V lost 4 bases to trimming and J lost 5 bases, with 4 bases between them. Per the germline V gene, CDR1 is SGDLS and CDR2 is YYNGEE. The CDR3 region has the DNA TGTGCCAGCAGCCCCAACAATGAGCAGTTCTTC. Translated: CASSPNNEQFF.

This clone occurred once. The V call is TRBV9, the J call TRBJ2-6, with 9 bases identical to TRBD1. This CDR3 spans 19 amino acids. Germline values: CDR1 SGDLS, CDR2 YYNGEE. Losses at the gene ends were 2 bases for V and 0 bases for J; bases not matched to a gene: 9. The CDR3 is CASSVGPGQGLSGANVLTF. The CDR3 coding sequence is TGTGCCAGCAGCGTCGGCCCGGGACAGGGCCTCTCTGGGGCCAACGTCCTGACTTTC.

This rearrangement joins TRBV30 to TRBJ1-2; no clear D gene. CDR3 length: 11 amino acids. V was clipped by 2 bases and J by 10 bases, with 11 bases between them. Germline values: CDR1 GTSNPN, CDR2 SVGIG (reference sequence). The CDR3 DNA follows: TGTGCCTGGAGTAGCAGGCTAACCTACACCTTC. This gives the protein CAWSSRLTYTF.

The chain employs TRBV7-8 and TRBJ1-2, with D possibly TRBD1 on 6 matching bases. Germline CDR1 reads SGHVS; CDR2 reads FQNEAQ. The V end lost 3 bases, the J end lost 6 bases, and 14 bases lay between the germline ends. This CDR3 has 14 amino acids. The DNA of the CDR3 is TGTGCCAGCAGCTTTGGCGAGGGGGTGGATGGCTACACCTTC. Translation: CASSFGEGVDGYTF.

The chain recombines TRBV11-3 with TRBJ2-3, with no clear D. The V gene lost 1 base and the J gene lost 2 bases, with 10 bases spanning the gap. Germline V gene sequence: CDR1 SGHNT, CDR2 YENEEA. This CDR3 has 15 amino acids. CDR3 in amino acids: CASSLGLSITDTQYF. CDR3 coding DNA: TGTGCCAGCAGCTTAGGCCTTAGCATCACAGATACGCAGTATTTT.

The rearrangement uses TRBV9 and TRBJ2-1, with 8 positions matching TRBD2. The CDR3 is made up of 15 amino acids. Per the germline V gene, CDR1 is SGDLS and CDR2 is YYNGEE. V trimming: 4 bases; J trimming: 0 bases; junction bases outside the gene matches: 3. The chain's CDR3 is CASSPSGSSYNEQFF. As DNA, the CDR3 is TGTGCCAGCAGCCCGAGCGGGAGCTCCTACAATGAGCAGTTCTTC.

The CDR3 here is CASRGQGDTEAFF. The DNA of the CDR3 is TGTGCCAGCAGGGGACAGGGGGACACTGAAGCTTTCTTT. The chain has TRBV3-1 (or the pseudogene TRBV3-2) and TRBJ1-1, with 11 positions matching TRBD1. This CDR3 region has 13 residues. V shed 6 bases and J 3 bases; nucleotides not matched to a gene: 0. CDR1 LGHDT and CDR2 YNNKEL come from the germline V gene (reference sequence).

The DNA for the CDR3 is TGTGCCAGCAGTCCAACTACAGGGATCTCTGGAAACACCATATATTTT. Its protein is CASSPTTGISGNTIYF. The V call is TRBV9, the J call TRBJ1-3; D may be TRBD1 (6 bases). CDR3 length equals 16 residues. Germline values: CDR1 SGDLS, CDR2 YYNGEE. Trimming shortened V by 5 bases and J by 0 bases, and 15 bases separated the two germline ends.

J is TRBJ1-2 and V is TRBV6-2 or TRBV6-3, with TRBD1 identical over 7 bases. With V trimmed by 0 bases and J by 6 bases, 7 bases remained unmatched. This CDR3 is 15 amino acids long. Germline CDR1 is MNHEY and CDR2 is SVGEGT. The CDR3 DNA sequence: TGTGCCAGCAGTTACTCTTCCGGGACAGTACATGGCTACACCTTC. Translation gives CASSYSSGTVHGYTF.

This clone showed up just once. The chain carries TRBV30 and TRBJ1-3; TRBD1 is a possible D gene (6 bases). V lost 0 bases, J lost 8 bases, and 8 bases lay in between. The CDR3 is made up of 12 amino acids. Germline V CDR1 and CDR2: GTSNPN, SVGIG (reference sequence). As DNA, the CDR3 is TGTGCCTGGAGTGTAGGGGGGGACACCATATATTTT. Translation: CAWSVGGDTIYF.

For the CDR3, the DNA is TGTGCCAGCAGCTATAAGGAGGCCGTCCAGAGGGATGAGCAGTTCTTC. The encoded protein is CASSYKEAVQRDEQFF. The V call is TRBV9, the J call TRBJ2-1; possible D gene TRBD2, 5 bases. The CDR3 extends over 16 amino acids. Trimming cost V 4 bases and J 8 bases, with 22 bases left between them. CDR1 is SGDLS and CDR2 is YYNGEE in the germline V gene.

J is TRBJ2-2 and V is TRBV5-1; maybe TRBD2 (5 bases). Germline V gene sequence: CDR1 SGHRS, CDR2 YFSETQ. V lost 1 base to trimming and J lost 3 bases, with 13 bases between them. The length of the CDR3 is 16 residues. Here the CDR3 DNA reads TGCGCCAGCAGCTTGATTGAGGGAGTTGACACCGGGGAGCTGTTTTTT. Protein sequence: CASSLIEGVDTGELFF.

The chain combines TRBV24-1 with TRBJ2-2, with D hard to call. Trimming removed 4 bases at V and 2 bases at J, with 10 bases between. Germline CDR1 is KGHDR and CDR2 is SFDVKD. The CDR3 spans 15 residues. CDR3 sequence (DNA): TGTGCCACCAGTGACCCCCGGGTCAACACCGGGGAGCTGTTTTTT. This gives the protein CATSDPRVNTGELFF.

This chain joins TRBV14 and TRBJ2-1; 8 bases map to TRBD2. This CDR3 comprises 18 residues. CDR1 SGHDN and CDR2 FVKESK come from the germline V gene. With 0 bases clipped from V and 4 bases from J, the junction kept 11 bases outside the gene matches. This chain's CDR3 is CASSQEGTRTYFYNEQFF. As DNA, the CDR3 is TGTGCCAGCAGCCAAGAGGGGACTAGGACCTATTTTTACAATGAGCAGTTCTTC.

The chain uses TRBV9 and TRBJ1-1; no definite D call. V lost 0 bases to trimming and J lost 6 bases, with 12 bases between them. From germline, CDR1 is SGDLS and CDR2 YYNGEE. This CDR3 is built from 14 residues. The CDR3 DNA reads TGTGCCAGCAGCGTAGGGCCGGAGGGCGCTGAAGCTTTCTTT. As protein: CASSVGPEGAEAFF.